This TCR beta chain was captured in a study of T-cell reconstitution after alpha-beta-depleted transplantation in children. Points from the study as a whole: Recipient T cells and thymic progenitors that survived gave rise to the high TCRbeta diversity observed at day 60 in some patients. Newly made T cells mostly supplied T-cell counts and diversity one year after transplant. Approximately two months post-transplant, alpha-beta T cells reportedly originated from several hundred expanded graft clones.

During its preparation, the TCRbeta library received unique molecular identifiers. TCRdb re-called the PCR reads through MiXCR, storing one row per CDR3 protein. Among approximately 980,000 distinct CDR3 sequences listed, 25% to 35% were seen once. With respect to this clonotype: Its specificity is unknown.

The length of the CDR3 is 12 residues. V lost 1 base, J lost 14 bases, and 11 bases lay in between. Material: PBMCs, mostly from graft donor cells, obtained 360 days after TCRalphabeta/CD19-depleted stem cell transplant. The chain couples TRBV12-3 or TRBV12-4 to TRBJ1-4; D remains ambiguous. The source is a boy less than two years old who had a stem cell transplant for SCID, so the T cells may come from the graft donor. The CDR3 loop reads CASSLGASGLFF. CDR3 sequence (DNA): TGTGCCAGCAGTTTAGGGGCCTCGGGGCTGTTTTTT.